The TCR beta chain under discussion was sequenced for a study of shared clonotypes between healthy human individuals. Study-level information: Researchers assigned three CD4 naive, three CD4 memory, two CD8 naive and one CD8 memory plate to each donor.

Study observations and caveats: Despite large depth, rarefaction showed incomplete sorted-subset sequencing.

Cells designated naive CD8 were CD45RO-negative and were positively selected for CCR7, with terminally differentiated effector memory CD45RA+ cells excluded. Germline CDR1 SGHTS, CDR2 YDEGEE. The CDR3 loop spans 14 amino acids. Trimming at V came to 6 bases and at J to 7 bases, leaving 7 bases not matched to a gene. On this clone: The target antigen is unknown.

TCRdb's table, derived via immunoSEQ multiplex PCR, lists solely in-frame clones and lacks some. The sample comprises about 590,000 clones, around 95% of which are singletons, and 0.085% to 0.11% rests with the top ten. The chain is built from TRBV5-8 and TRBJ2-1, with 10 bases that match TRBD1. Sequenced sample: naive CD8+ T cells sorted from blood. This clonotype was obtained from a woman aged 25 to 39 in good health. CDR3 loop: CASTPGQGLNEQFF. DNA of the CDR3: TGTGCCAGCACCCCGGGACAGGGGCTAAATGAGCAGTTCTTC.